The TCR beta chain described here comes from a study of cytomegalovirus exposure and HLA in healthy donors. The study's findings and limits: Per published reports, the classifier diagnosed cytomegalovirus status with high specificity and sensitivity. Most TCR sequences were seen very rarely across donors, but some public TCRs occurred in many. Some TCR beta chains (about 170 of them) were listed as cytomegalovirus-associated. A few CMV-associated chains were confirmed in vitro to be specific for CMV antigens.

The germline V gene encodes CDR1 MGHDK and CDR2 SYGVNS. This CDR3 contains 14 residues. The V end lost 6 bases, the J end lost 1 base, and 12 bases lay between the germline ends. TCRdb's table, derived via immunoSEQ multiplex PCR, lists solely in-frame clones and lacks some. The sample lists 90,000 to 120,000 clones; around 85% were seen once. Notes on this clone: What it recognizes is unknown.

The chain has TRBV25-1 and TRBJ1-1, with unresolved D. The origin of this receptor is a young woman in good health and CMV-seronegative. The specimen was PBMCs. The CDR3 nucleotides read TGTGCCAGCAGCAGTCTTGCTTCGAACACTGAAGCTTTCTTT. Residues: CASSSLASNTEAFF.